The 25 T cell receptor beta chains below come from one sample, sequenced in a study of blood T cell repertoires in COVID-19. The method was immunoSEQ multiplex PCR; TCRdb's version includes in-frame clones alone and lacks a portion of them. The sample lists some 97,000 clones, approximately 91% occurring once. The specimen sequenced was peripheral blood. The receptor set was obtained from a man in his 60s with acute or convalescent COVID-19.

The DNA for the CDR3 is TGTGCCAGCAGCCCTAGTCGGCTAGCGGGAGCCTCCTTACTCAATGAGCAGTTCTTC. Encoded protein: CASSPSRLAGASLLNEQFF. This sequence joins TRBV9 and TRBJ2-1; 10 bases fit TRBD2. After removal of 4 bases from V and 6 bases from J, the junction contained 19 bases not matched to a gene. CDR3 length: 19 residues. The germline V gene has CDR1 SGDLS and CDR2 YYNGEE.

The chain couples TRBV7-9 to TRBJ1-6; D gene ambiguous. The CDR3 is 13 amino acids. CDR1 and CDR2 from the germline V gene are SEHNR and FQNEAQ (reference sequence). V was pared by 0 bases and J by 10 bases, with 7 bases between. The chain's CDR3 is CASSLARESPLHF. CDR3 sequence (DNA): TGTGCCAGCAGCTTAGCGCGGGAATCACCCCTCCACTTT.

This rearrangement joins TRBV18 to TRBJ1-1; weak D call: TRBD1 (5 bases). The CDR3 consists of 14 residues. The V gene's germline CDR1 is KGHSH and CDR2 LQKENI. V lost 2 bases to trimming and J lost 7 bases, with 14 bases between them. The CDR3 nucleotides are TGTGCCAGCTCACCAGGCCAGGGAAAACGTGAAGCTTTCTTT. Protein sequence: CASSPGQGKREAFF.

The gene calls are TRBV12-3 or TRBV12-4 and TRBJ2-2; D remains unclear. This CDR3 is 11 amino acids long. The V gene lost 6 bases and the J gene lost 5 bases, with 4 bases spanning the gap. DNA for the CDR3: TGTGCCAGCAGCCAAACCGGGGAGCTGTTTTTT. Amino acid sequence: CASSQTGELFF.

The chain employs TRBV19 and TRBJ1-1; 8 bases are shared with TRBD1. The junction had 10 bases not matched to a gene; V was cut back by 3 bases and J by 4 bases. CDR3 length equals 16 residues. Germline values: CDR1 LNHDA, CDR2 SQIVND (reference sequence). The CDR3: CASSMRLTGGSTEAFF. DNA of the CDR3: TGTGCCAGTAGTATGAGGCTCACAGGGGGGAGCACTGAAGCTTTCTTT.

The V and J genes are TRBV3-1 (or the pseudogene TRBV3-2) and TRBJ2-2; D unresolved. The V end lost 4 bases, the J end lost 4 bases, and 7 bases lay between the germline ends. This CDR3 contains 13 residues. Germline V gene data show CDR1 as LGHDT and CDR2 as YNNKEL (reference sequence). This CDR3 reads CASSLPSTGELFF. In DNA, the CDR3 is TGTGCCAGCAGCCTGCCTAGCACCGGGGAGCTGTTTTTT.

The chain has TRBV5-1 and TRBJ1-2; 11 positions agree with TRBD1. This CDR3 is 15 amino acids long. V trimming: 5 bases; J trimming: 6 bases; junction bases outside the gene matches: 9. Germline V gene lookup returns CDR1 SGHRS and CDR2 YFSETQ. The CDR3 DNA reads TGCGCCAGCAGTATCCCGGGACAGGGGGGAGATGGCTACACCTTC. This gives the protein CASSIPGQGGDGYTF.

The CDR3 loop reads CASSRGLNAGELFF. The CDR3, as DNA: TGTGCCAGCAGCAGGGGACTTAATGCCGGGGAGCTGTTTTTT. The V and J genes are TRBV5-5 and TRBJ2-2; a possible D gene is TRBD2 (6 bases). The CDR3 has 14 residues. V lost 4 bases and J 6 bases, leaving 13 bases between the germline ends. Looked up from germline, CDR1 is SGHKS and CDR2 is YYEKEE (reference sequence). Combining the CDR3 with reference TRBV5-5 and TRBJ2-2 gives the whole variable domain DAGVTQSPTHLIKTRGQQVTLRCSPISGHKSVSWYQQVLGQGPQFIFQYYEKEERGRGNFPDRFSARQFPNYSSELNVNALLLGDSALYLCASSRGLNAGELFFGEGSRLTVL.

This chain links TRBV2 with TRBJ1-4; tentative D call: TRBD1 (5 bases). V lost 8 bases, J lost 7 bases, and 14 bases lay in between. This CDR3 is 13 amino acids long. Germline CDR1 and CDR2: SNHLY and FYNNEI. The CDR3 protein is CASAPGEGEKLFF. The DNA of the CDR3 is TGTGCCAGCGCCCCGGGGGAGGGTGAAAAACTGTTTTTT.

The chain uses TRBV4-2 and TRBJ1-1; possible D gene TRBD1, 6 bases. Trimming stripped 1 base from V and 2 bases from J, with 11 bases between. Germline lookup yields CDR1 LGHNA and CDR2 YNFKEQ. The CDR3 is 15 residues long. The CDR3 loop is CASSQGSDSNTEAFF. CDR3 bases: TGTGCCAGCAGCCAAGGGTCGGACAGCAACACTGAAGCTTTCTTT.

The chain employs TRBV5-1 and TRBJ2-3, with D tentatively TRBD1 (5 bases). V gave up 0 bases and J gave up 6 bases, with 8 bases separating them. The CDR3 consists of 13 residues. Germline V gene lookup returns CDR1 SGHRS and CDR2 YFSETQ. The CDR3 reads CASSLEGHDTQYF. In DNA, the CDR3 is TGCGCCAGCAGCTTGGAAGGACACGATACGCAGTATTTT.

The chain is built from TRBV19 and TRBJ2-5; a weak D match, TRBD1 (5 bases). V lost 4 bases and J 2 bases, leaving 8 bases between the germline ends. Germline V CDR1 and CDR2: LNHDA, SQIVND (reference sequence). This CDR3 is built from 13 residues. CDR3 protein: CASSTRTQETQYF. CDR3 bases: TGTGCCAGTAGTACAAGGACACAAGAGACCCAGTACTTC.

The chain couples TRBV28 to TRBJ1-4; 7 nucleotides align to TRBD1. From germline, CDR1 is MDHEN and CDR2 SYDVKM. The CDR3 has 15 amino acids. V was clipped by 5 bases and J by 3 bases; unmatched bases: 6. The DNA of the CDR3 is TGTGCCAGCAGTCCGACAGGGCTGGCTAATGAAAAACTGTTTTTT. This gives the protein CASSPTGLANEKLFF.

The V gene is TRBV11-3, the J gene TRBJ2-3, with 10 bases fitting TRBD2. CDR1 SGHNT and CDR2 YENEEA come from the germline V gene. Unmatched junction bases numbered 12, after V lost 1 base and J lost 5 bases. The CDR3 loop spans 18 amino acids. The CDR3 is CASSLGVASGREGDTQYF. The CDR3 DNA reads TGTGCCAGCAGCTTAGGGGTTGCTAGCGGGAGAGAGGGAGATACGCAGTATTTT.

The gene calls are TRBV12-3 or TRBV12-4 and TRBJ2-1; tentative D call: TRBD1 (5 bases). The CDR3 extends over 13 amino acids. Trimming pared 5 bases from V and 7 bases from J, leaving 12 bases between. CDR3 in amino acids: CASSRDSPNEQFF. CDR3 sequence (DNA): TGTGCCAGCAGTCGTGACAGCCCAAATGAGCAGTTCTTC.

The chain uses TRBV30 and TRBJ1-2; D gene ambiguous. CDR1 is GTSNPN, CDR2 SVGIG, per germline (reference sequence). The CDR3 length is 12 residues. Deletions cut 5 bases from V and 6 bases from J, with 13 bases between. CDR3 nucleotides: TGTGCCTGGTATTCGGTGGGAGATGGCTACACCTTC. This encodes CAWYSVGDGYTF.

V usage is TRBV30 and J usage is TRBJ2-3; 13 bases agree with TRBD2. Germline values: CDR1 GTSNPN, CDR2 SVGIG (reference sequence). The CDR3 has 20 amino acids. The J segment lost 6 bases and the V segment lost 3 bases, leaving 21 bases of the junction unmatched. Here the CDR3 reads CAWSPTRLAGGSKGTDTQYF. The CDR3 region has the DNA TGTGCCTGGAGCCCGACTCGACTAGCGGGAGGCTCGAAGGGTACGGATACGCAGTATTTT.

The chain employs TRBV7-8 and TRBJ1-1; maybe TRBD1 (5 bases). Trimming stripped 7 bases from V and 4 bases from J, with 16 bases between. Germline CDR1 SGHVS, CDR2 FQNEAQ. The CDR3 covers 14 residues. Written as DNA, the CDR3 is TGTGCCAGCATTCTAGGGGTCAGTAGCACTGAAGCTTTCTTT. This codes for CASILGVSSTEAFF.

The chain links TRBV30 to TRBJ2-7; tentatively, D is TRBD2 (6 bases). V was shortened by 5 bases and J by 3 bases, with 11 bases between the two germline ends. This CDR3 has 12 amino acids. Per the germline V gene, CDR1 is GTSNPN and CDR2 is SVGIG (reference sequence). CDR3 nucleotide sequence: TGTGCCTGGGCCTTGGGGGGCTACGAGCAGTACTTC. It yields the protein CAWALGGYEQYF.

This rearrangement joins TRBV18 to TRBJ2-5; 7 positions agree with TRBD1. Germline loops: CDR1 KGHSH, CDR2 LQKENI. The CDR3 contains 15 residues. V gave up 2 bases and J gave up 4 bases; unmatched junction bases: 7. The CDR3 protein is CASSPIQGSTETQYF. DNA of the CDR3: TGTGCCAGCTCACCAATACAGGGGTCGACAGAGACCCAGTACTTC. Full variable domain (missing parts from reference TRBV18 and TRBJ2-5): NAGVMQNPRHLVRRRGQEARLRCSPMKGHSHVYWYRQLPEEGLKFMVYLQKENIIDESGMPKERFSAEFPKEGPSILRIQQVVRGDSAAYFCASSPIQGSTETQYFGPGTRLLVL.

This rearrangement joins TRBV30 to TRBJ1-5; D is uncertain. V lost 7 bases and J 0 bases, leaving 19 bases between the germline ends. This CDR3 region has 16 residues. The germline V gene encodes CDR1 GTSNPN and CDR2 SVGIG (reference sequence). CDR3 region: CAYADGSAYSNQPQHF. As DNA, the CDR3 is TGTGCCTACGCAGATGGGAGCGCATATAGCAATCAGCCCCAGCATTTT.

This chain links TRBV7-3 with TRBJ1-6, with a possible D match to TRBD1 (6 bases). Between the trimmed V and J ends, which lost 4 bases and 7 bases, there was a span of 11 bases. Germline assignment: CDR1 SGHTA and CDR2 FQGTGA. This CDR3 is built from 14 residues. CDR3 sequence reads: CASSSTGPNSPLHF. Here the CDR3 DNA reads TGTGCCAGCAGCTCGACAGGTCCAAATTCACCCCTCCACTTT.

The rearrangement uses TRBV6-5 and TRBJ1-5; D possibly corresponds to TRBD1 (6 bases). Germline CDR1 reads MNHEY; CDR2 reads SVGAGI. The CDR3 length is 15 residues. Trimming left V 2 bases short and J 1 base short, with 9 bases between. The CDR3 bases are TGTGCCAGCAGTTACGGGGGCCCGAGCAATCAGCCCCAGCATTTT. Translating gives CASSYGGPSNQPQHF.

This chain connects TRBV5-5 to TRBJ1-2, with a possible D match to TRBD1 (5 bases). The CDR3 loop spans 14 amino acids. Germline lookup yields CDR1 SGHKS and CDR2 YYEKEE (reference sequence). V was cut by 1 base and J by 6 bases, with 13 bases left in between. CDR3 DNA: TGTGCCAGCAGCTTGACGGGGGACCGGAATGGCTACACCTTC. Protein sequence: CASSLTGDRNGYTF.

J is TRBJ1-5 and V is TRBV19, with 8 positions matching TRBD1. The junction had 11 bases not matched to a gene; V was cut back by 5 bases and J by 5 bases. The CDR3 contains 16 residues. Germline V gene data show CDR1 as LNHDA and CDR2 as SQIVND (reference sequence). The DNA of the CDR3 is TGTGCCAGTAGTCTTACTAGGACAGGGATTTATCAGCCCCAGCATTTT. It is translated as CASSLTRTGIYQPQHF.